This TCR beta chain comes out of a study of blood T cell repertoires in COVID-19. Study background: Acute and convalescent COVID-19 specimens originated in the United States, Italy and Spain. T cells, B-cell-depleted T cells, or PBMCs supplied cDNA or gDNA.

Germline V gene data show CDR1 as SGHDN and CDR2 as FVKESK. The CDR3 length is 14 residues. V lost 1 base, J lost 4 bases, and 8 bases lay in between. As processed by the authors: For nucleated cells, counts were estimated from reference gene primer amplification. TCRdb keeps only in-frame clones here, not all; method: immunoSEQ multiplex PCR. V, J and clone size are taken as reported in that table, and D and trimming were inferred from the DNA itself. The sample carries about 130,000 clones, more than 70% recorded once. The clonotype originates from a man aged 55-75 years with acute or convalescent COVID-19. Material for sequencing was peripheral blood. V and J are TRBV14 and TRBJ2-1; D uncertain. Here the CDR3 DNA reads TGTGCCAGCAGCCAAGCTTCCCAGTACAATGAGCAGTTCTTC. As protein: CASSQASQYNEQFF.